This record looks at one T cell receptor (beta chain) sequence and its context. Antigen unknown. These data originate in a study of cytomegalovirus exposure and HLA in healthy donors. General study points: Among the most significant clusters, several appeared linked to common viral pathogens in a later analysis.

PCR primers comprised 60 Vbeta and 13 Jbeta primers. The assay was immunoSEQ multiplex PCR, and TCRdb's table has in-frame clones only and misses some. This sample's clone table lists around 48,000 clones. This sequence originates from a female donor in good health and CMV-seronegative. The sample comprised PBMCs.

The CDR3 nucleotides read TGTGCCAGTAGTCCCCGGACTAGCGGGAGGGCCGGGGAGACCCAGTACTTC. The encoded protein is CASSPRTSGRAGETQYF. This rearrangement joins TRBV19 to TRBJ2-5; 15 bases map to TRBD2. The CDR3 extends over 17 amino acids. The J segment lost 5 bases and the V segment lost 5 bases, leaving 9 bases of the junction unmatched. CDR1 is LNHDA and CDR2 is SQIVND in the germline V gene (reference sequence).